Presented here are 28 T cell receptor beta chains from one specimen sequenced in a study of early stage breast cancer tumors. The table came from immunoSEQ multiplex PCR; TCRdb's copy has only in-frame clones and leaves some out. Found here are 30,000 or so clones, 72% of them singletons; the top ten hold around a third. Sequencing was performed on blood. The source is a person aged 45 to 60 with breast cancer.

V usage is TRBV25-1 and J usage is TRBJ2-3; TRBD2 aligns across 11 bases. This CDR3 comprises 18 residues. V lost 3 bases to trimming and J lost 0 bases; unmatched junction nucleotides: 8. The V gene's germline CDR1 is MGHDK and CDR2 SYGVNS. This CDR3 reads CASSDILAGASSTDTQYF. In DNA form, the CDR3 reads TGTGCCAGCAGTGATATACTAGCGGGAGCTTCTAGCACAGATACGCAGTATTTT.

The genes are TRBV18 and TRBJ2-3, with 8 bases matching TRBD2. V was clipped by 4 bases and J by 4 bases; unmatched bases: 16. The CDR3 length is 18 residues. The V gene's germline CDR1 is KGHSH and CDR2 LQKENI. CDR3 DNA: TGTGCCAGCTCACAACAGGGAAGCGGGAGCGGATCGGCAGATACGCAGTATTTT. Its protein product is CASSQQGSGSGSADTQYF.

The rearrangement links TRBV18 to TRBJ1-5; D not certain. The CDR3 has 16 residues. The V end was cut by 3 bases, the J end by 4 bases, with 16 bases between. The V gene's germline CDR1 is KGHSH and CDR2 LQKENI. CDR3 coding DNA: TGTGCCAGCTCACCCAGTTCCCCAGCGGTTAATCAGCCCCAGCATTTT. It is translated as CASSPSSPAVNQPQHF.

V is TRBV5-4 and J is TRBJ1-3; 9 nucleotides line up with TRBD1. V was pared by 4 bases and J by 0 bases, with 5 bases of the junction left unmatched. This CDR3 contains 16 residues. Per the germline V gene, CDR1 is SGHNT and CDR2 is YYREEE (reference sequence). DNA of the CDR3: TGTGCCAGCAGCGGGACAGGGAGCTTCTCTGGAAACACCATATATTTT. Translation gives CASSGTGSFSGNTIYF.

This clone has a single count. The DNA of the CDR3 is TGTGCCAGCAGCTTAGATTTGACTAGGGGCACAGATACGCAGTATTTT. It encodes CASSLDLTRGTDTQYF. The rearrangement links TRBV11-3 to TRBJ2-3; a weak D match, TRBD2 (6 bases). This CDR3 contains 16 residues. The germline gives CDR1 SGHNT, CDR2 YENEEA. Trimming left V 0 bases short and J 1 base short, with 11 bases between.

The V call is TRBV5-1, the J call TRBJ1-4, with a weak D call TRBD1 (6 bases). The CDR3 is made up of 16 amino acids. The ends were cut back, 1 base at V and 8 bases at J, with 18 bases in the middle. Germline CDR1 is SGHRS and CDR2 is YFSETQ. The CDR3 bases are TGCGCCAGCAGCTTGCGATCGTCAGGGGCGAGGGAAAAACTGTTTTTT. Translating it yields CASSLRSSGAREKLFF.

The genes are TRBV5-3 and TRBJ1-2; D gene uncertain. Being an ORF, TRBV5-3 has a function that is uncertain. V lost 1 base and J 1 base, leaving 11 bases between the germline ends. This CDR3 has 15 amino acids. CDR3 sequence: CARSLRQLNNYGYTF. CDR3 DNA sequence: TGTGCCAGAAGCTTGAGGCAGCTCAATAACTATGGCTACACCTTC.

This chain joins TRBV2 and TRBJ2-2, with TRBD1 as a possible D gene (5 bases). CDR1 is SNHLY and CDR2 is FYNNEI in the germline V gene. The CDR3 runs to 13 residues. Trimming shortened V by 8 bases and J by 4 bases, and 11 bases separated the two germline ends. The CDR3 loop reads CASFRAFTGELFF. In nucleotides, the CDR3 is TGTGCCAGCTTCAGGGCCTTCACCGGGGAGCTGTTTTTT.

This rearrangement joins TRBV7-2 to TRBJ2-1; no firm D call. CDR3 size: 13 residues. The germline CDR1 and CDR2 sequences are SGHTA and FQGNSA. V dropped 2 bases and J dropped 6 bases, with 8 bases sitting between them. The CDR3 sequence is CASSLRTFNEQFF. DNA for the CDR3: TGTGCCAGCAGCTTAAGGACCTTCAATGAGCAGTTCTTC.

The chain has TRBV5-1 and TRBJ2-3; 14 positions match TRBD2. This CDR3 has 16 residues. Germline CDR1 SGHRS, CDR2 YFSETQ. Trimming cost V 6 bases and J 0 bases; bases outside gene matches: 3. In nucleotides, the CDR3 is TGCGCCAGCAAGGGACTAGCGGGAGTAAGCACAGATACGCAGTATTTT. Translation: CASKGLAGVSTDTQYF.

V and J are TRBV7-8 and TRBJ2-1; 7 positions agree with TRBD1. V lost 5 bases and J lost 5; bases outside the gene matches: 9. The V gene's germline CDR1 is SGHVS and CDR2 FQNEAQ. This CDR3 comprises 15 residues. CDR3 amino acids: CASSPRTGQDNEQFF. The CDR3 DNA sequence: TGTGCCAGCAGCCCCCGGACAGGTCAAGACAATGAGCAGTTCTTC.

This chain uses TRBV5-3 with TRBJ2-7; 7 bases fit TRBD1. TRBV5-3 is known as an ORF, though its function is uncertain. CDR3 length: 15 residues. The J segment lost 1 base and the V segment lost 4 bases, leaving 8 bases of the junction unmatched. CDR3 sequence reads: CARSNGQAPSYEQYF. CDR3 nucleotides: TGTGCCAGAAGCAATGGACAGGCGCCATCCTACGAGCAGTACTTC.

The chain couples TRBV2 to TRBJ2-5; no reliable D call. This CDR3 region has 12 residues. Trimming took 5 bases from V and 7 from J, leaving 11 bases between them. Germline V gene lookup returns CDR1 SNHLY and CDR2 FYNNEI. CDR3 DNA: TGTGCCAGCAGTCCCGGGCCATGGACCCAGTACTTC. This codes for CASSPGPWTQYF.

The chain links TRBV7-3 to TRBJ2-3; a possible D gene is TRBD2 (5 bases). The CDR3 length is 18 residues. The germline gives CDR1 SGHTA, CDR2 FQGTGA. The V gene lost 1 base and the J gene lost 0 bases, with 17 bases spanning the gap. CDR3 in amino acids: CASSLKPRSSPSTDTQYF. The CDR3 nucleotides read TGTGCCAGCAGCTTAAAACCCCGCTCTAGCCCGAGCACAGATACGCAGTATTTT.

The chain employs TRBV28 and TRBJ1-5; D is unclear. Germline CDR1 MDHEN, CDR2 SYDVKM. The V end was cut by 4 bases, the J end by 8 bases, with 15 bases between. This CDR3 contains 14 residues. The CDR3 region is CASSYGLQREPQHF. In DNA form, the CDR3 reads TGTGCCAGCAGTTATGGGCTCCAAAGGGAGCCCCAGCATTTT.

The V gene is TRBV5-1, the J gene TRBJ1-1; no clear D gene. V was trimmed by 1 base and J by 0 bases, leaving 10 bases between them. The CDR3 has 15 residues. Germline-derived CDR1 and CDR2 are SGHRS and YFSETQ. Here the CDR3 reads CASSLTGDMNTEAFF. For the CDR3, the DNA is TGCGCCAGCAGCTTGACTGGAGACATGAACACTGAAGCTTTCTTT.

This sequence joins TRBV5-5 and TRBJ2-3; D ambiguous. The CDR3 length is 14 residues. V was cut by 0 bases and J by 7 bases, with 12 bases left in between. CDR1 and CDR2 from the germline V gene are SGHKS and YYEKEE (reference sequence). The DNA for the CDR3 is TGTGCCAGCAGCTTGGCCGACCCCAGAAATACGCAGTATTTT. It translates to CASSLADPRNTQYF.

This chain uses TRBV5-1 with TRBJ2-1; a weak D match, TRBD2 (5 bases). CDR1 and CDR2 (germline): SGHRS, YFSETQ. V lost 5 bases and J lost 9, with 15 bases in between. This CDR3 is built from 13 residues. CDR3 region: CASSLIPGSEQFF. The CDR3 region has the DNA TGCGCCAGCAGTCTGATTCCGGGGAGTGAGCAGTTCTTC.

The chain carries TRBV2 and TRBJ2-1; possible D gene TRBD1, 9 bases. Trimming removed 6 bases from V and 6 bases from J, with 18 bases in between. This CDR3 has 15 residues. Germline assignment: CDR1 SNHLY and CDR2 FYNNEI. The DNA of the CDR3 is TGTGCCAGCAGCAGTAGCGGGACAGGGATCAATGAGCAGTTCTTC. As protein: CASSSSGTGINEQFF.

The chain is built from TRBV11-1 and TRBJ2-3, with TRBD2 identical over 8 bases. V dropped 5 bases and J dropped 6; count of bases not matched to a gene: 7. The CDR3 sequence is 14 residues long. Germline assignment: CDR1 SGHAT and CDR2 FQDESV (reference sequence). The CDR3: CASSPTGGSDTQYF. The CDR3 nucleotides are TGTGCCAGCAGCCCTACGGGAGGGTCGGATACGCAGTATTTT. Full variable domain (remainder filled in from reference TRBV11-1 and TRBJ2-3): EAEVAQSPRYKITEKSQAVAFWCDPISGHATLYWYRQILGQGPELLVQFQDESVVDDSQLPKDRFSAERLKGVDSTLKIQPAELGDSAMYLCASSPTGGSDTQYFGPGTRLTVL.

The V call is TRBV12-2, the J call TRBJ1-2; TRBD1, the table's D call, lacks a check against the DNA. TRBV12-2 is annotated as a pseudogene. CDR3 size: 15 residues. This CDR3 reads CASRFLRGRLDGYTF. CDR3 nucleotide sequence: TGTGCAAGTCGCTTTCTTAGGGGGCGCTTAGATGGCTACACCTTC.

This clone was observed once. The rearrangement joins TRBV19 to TRBJ1-5; D ambiguous. The CDR3 extends over 12 amino acids. Germline V CDR1 and CDR2: LNHDA, SQIVND (reference sequence). V shed 5 bases and J shed 1 base, with 3 bases lying between them. The DNA for the CDR3 is TGTGCCAGTAGTCGAAGCAATCAGCCCCAGCATTTT. It is translated as CASSRSNQPQHF.

The sample holds a few counts of this clone. This chain links TRBV7-2 with TRBJ2-1; no definite D call. V shed 5 bases and J shed 8 bases, with 19 bases lying between them. The CDR3 is 15 residues long. Germline lookup yields CDR1 SGHTA and CDR2 FQGNSA. The CDR3 here is CASSPDVTARYEQFF. CDR3 DNA sequence: TGTGCCAGCAGCCCGGACGTCACCGCGAGGTATGAGCAGTTCTTC.

The V and J genes are TRBV5-6 and TRBJ2-7, with 8 nucleotides matching TRBD2. V lost 2 bases and J lost 3; bases outside the gene matches: 1. The CDR3 extends over 13 amino acids. Looked up from germline, CDR1 is SGHDT and CDR2 is YYEEEE. CDR3 DNA: TGTGCCAGCAGCTTTGCGGGAGGCTACGAGCAGTACTTC. Its translation is CASSFAGGYEQYF.

The chain combines TRBV6-1 with TRBJ1-2; 9 bases fit TRBD1. CDR3 length: 14 residues. Per germline, CDR1 MNHNS and CDR2 SASEGT. J lost 4 bases, V lost 5 bases, and 5 bases had no gene match. The CDR3 region is CASSHQTGGYGYTF. CDR3 nucleotide sequence: TGTGCCAGCAGTCACCAGACAGGGGGCTATGGCTACACCTTC.

The sample holds a few counts of this clone. CDR3 sequence: CASSSRTGIQPQHF. Written as DNA, the CDR3 is TGTGCCAGCAGTTCCCGAACGGGAATACAGCCCCAGCATTTT. The V and J genes are TRBV6-5 and TRBJ1-5; D remains unclear. CDR1 and CDR2 (germline): MNHEY, SVGAGI. CDR3 length: 14 residues. The V end was cut by 4 bases, the J end by 7 bases, with 14 bases between.

J is TRBJ2-3 and V is TRBV5-6; 9 bases line up with TRBD2. Germline-derived CDR1 and CDR2 are SGHDT and YYEEEE. V dropped 0 bases and J dropped 11; count of bases not matched to a gene: 19. This CDR3 is 18 amino acids long. CDR3 amino acids: CASSLAFGLAGYNAEQYF. The CDR3 DNA reads TGTGCCAGCAGCTTGGCCTTCGGGCTAGCGGGATACAACGCTGAGCAGTATTTT.

This chain uses TRBV10-3 with TRBJ1-1; D possibly corresponds to TRBD1 (5 bases). Germline CDR1 is ENHRY and CDR2 is SYGVKD. This CDR3 comprises 16 residues. The CDR3 spells CATSAREGKVDTEAFF. For the CDR3, the DNA is TGTGCTACCTCAGCGAGGGAGGGGAAGGTGGACACTGAAGCTTTCTTT.